The rows below give T cell receptor beta chains drawn from one sample of a study of blood T cell repertoires in COVID-19. Clones were read by immunoSEQ multiplex PCR, and TCRdb kept only the in-frame ones, dropping some. The sample has 150,000 to 200,000 clones, over 80% seen once. Sample: PBMCs or T cells enriched from blood (not recorded which). The receptor set was obtained from a woman aged 55-69 years who had recovered from COVID-19. The CDR3 runs from the conserved cysteine through the conserved F or W. Each record gives: J gene, clone size, V gene, D gene, CDR3 DNA, CDR3 protein. A D gene is named only where the DNA matches it firmly. A clone size is listed for some rows: how often the clone was seen (once, few, many), or a class if it is expanded.

j_call: TRBJ2-1; clone_size: -; v_call: TRBV5-1; d_call: TRBD2; cdr3_nt: TGCGCCAGCAGCGGTCGGGGGGGCCCCTACAATGAGCAGTTCTTC; cdr3_aa: CASSGRGGPYNEQFF
j_call: TRBJ2-1; clone_size: -; v_call: TRBV5-6; d_call: TRBD2; cdr3_nt: TGTGCCAGCAGCACGGGACTAGCGAGGGGGGATGAGCAGTTCTTC; cdr3_aa: CASSTGLARGDEQFF
j_call: TRBJ2-1; clone_size: -; v_call: TRBV5-4; d_call: TRBD2; cdr3_nt: TGTGCCAGCAGCTTGGACGGGACTAGCGGGAATGAGCAGTTCTTC; cdr3_aa: CASSLDGTSGNEQFF
j_call: TRBJ1-6; clone_size: -; v_call: TRBV4-1; d_call: TRBD1; cdr3_nt: TGCGCCAGCAGCCTCGAGACAGGGGCGGATTCACCCCTCCACTTT; cdr3_aa: CASSLETGADSPLHF
j_call: TRBJ1-3; clone_size: -; v_call: TRBV5-6; d_call: -; cdr3_nt: TGTGCCAGCAGCTTGTACGGGGACTCTGGAAACACCATATATTTT; cdr3_aa: CASSLYGDSGNTIYF
j_call: TRBJ1-2; clone_size: -; v_call: TRBV10-3; d_call: -; cdr3_nt: TGTGCCATCAGTGAGTCTGGAATGGCTCAAACAAACCCCCGGCGGGGCTACACCTTC; cdr3_aa: CAISESGMAQTNPRRGYTF
j_call: TRBJ1-2; clone_size: -; v_call: TRBV29-1; d_call: TRBD1; cdr3_nt: TGCAGCGTAGACCTAGGGACAGGGTATGGCTACACCTTC; cdr3_aa: CSVDLGTGYGYTF
j_call: TRBJ1-2; clone_size: -; v_call: TRBV28; d_call: TRBD1; cdr3_nt: TGTGCCACCCGACCACAGGGGAACTATGGCTACACCTTC; cdr3_aa: CATRPQGNYGYTF
j_call: TRBJ2-7; clone_size: -; v_call: TRBV14; d_call: TRBD1; cdr3_nt: TGTGCCAGCAGCCAAAGTCGGGACAGGTTCTACGAGCAGTACTTC; cdr3_aa: CASSQSRDRFYEQYF
j_call: TRBJ1-5; clone_size: -; v_call: TRBV7-2; d_call: -; cdr3_nt: TGTGCCAGCAGCTTCAGTCATAGCAATCAGCCCCAGCATTTT; cdr3_aa: CASSFSHSNQPQHF
j_call: TRBJ2-5; clone_size: -; v_call: TRBV29-1; d_call: TRBD1; cdr3_nt: TGCAGCGTTGAAGAGAGGGACAGGGGGTTGGAGACCCAGTACTTC; cdr3_aa: CSVEERDRGLETQYF
j_call: TRBJ2-6; clone_size: -; v_call: TRBV7-8; d_call: -; cdr3_nt: TGTGCCAGCAGCTTAGTACACACTGGGGCCAACGTCCTGACTTTC; cdr3_aa: CASSLVHTGANVLTF
j_call: TRBJ1-1; clone_size: -; v_call: TRBV19; d_call: TRBD1; cdr3_nt: TGTGCCACCAGGGGGGAACTGGGCATGAACACTGAAGCTTTCTTT; cdr3_aa: CATRGELGMNTEAFF
j_call: TRBJ1-3; clone_size: many; v_call: TRBV3-1/TRBV3-2; d_call: TRBD1; cdr3_nt: TGTGCCAGCAGCCAAGTTCAGGGGGCGCCTGGAAACACCATATATTTT; cdr3_aa: CASSQVQGAPGNTIYF
j_call: TRBJ1-1; clone_size: -; v_call: TRBV7-9; d_call: -; cdr3_nt: TGTGCCAGCACCCCAATCTCCGGGGGAGGATGGACTGAAGCTTTCTTT; cdr3_aa: CASTPISGGGWTEAFF
j_call: TRBJ2-1; clone_size: -; v_call: TRBV7-3; d_call: TRBD2; cdr3_nt: TGTGCCAGCAGCTTAAGCGGGGGGGCGGTCTACTCCTACAATGAGCAGTTCTTC; cdr3_aa: CASSLSGGAVYSYNEQFF
j_call: TRBJ1-2; clone_size: -; v_call: TRBV9; d_call: -; cdr3_nt: TGTGCCAGCAGCCGGGATGCCTATGGCTACACCTTC; cdr3_aa: CASSRDAYGYTF
j_call: TRBJ2-1; clone_size: -; v_call: TRBV2; d_call: -; cdr3_nt: TGTGCCAGCAGGGGGGACTTCAGCTCCTACAATGAGCAGTTCTTC; cdr3_aa: CASRGDFSSYNEQFF
j_call: TRBJ1-3; clone_size: -; v_call: TRBV28; d_call: -; cdr3_nt: TGTGCCAGCACTTCCCCAGGGGATCTACAGGGCGTTGGAAACACCATATATTTT; cdr3_aa: CASTSPGDLQGVGNTIYF
j_call: TRBJ1-2; clone_size: -; v_call: TRBV5-1; d_call: TRBD1; cdr3_nt: TGCGCCAGCAGCGGCCAGGGGGCGCTTGGCTACACCTTC; cdr3_aa: CASSGQGALGYTF
j_call: TRBJ2-1; clone_size: -; v_call: TRBV18; d_call: TRBD1; cdr3_nt: TGTGCCAGCTCACCAGTCCGGGACAGGGGCGTAAGAAGCTCCTACAATGAGCAGTTCTTC; cdr3_aa: CASSPVRDRGVRSSYNEQFF
j_call: TRBJ1-2; clone_size: -; v_call: TRBV24-1; d_call: -; cdr3_nt: TGTGCCACCAGTGATTCGGGGATCTATGGCTACACCTTC; cdr3_aa: CATSDSGIYGYTF
j_call: TRBJ2-3; clone_size: -; v_call: TRBV27; d_call: -; cdr3_nt: TGTGCCAGCTACCCAACTACTCGTACACTCCCTAGCACAGATACGCAGTATTTT; cdr3_aa: CASYPTTRTLPSTDTQYF
j_call: TRBJ1-2; clone_size: -; v_call: TRBV6-5; d_call: -; cdr3_nt: TGTGCCAGCAGACCACCGGGGGGTGGCTACACCTTC; cdr3_aa: CASRPPGGGYTF
j_call: TRBJ1-2; clone_size: few; v_call: TRBV10-1; d_call: TRBD1; cdr3_nt: TGCGCCAGCAGTCCGGACAGGAACTATGGCTACACCTTC; cdr3_aa: CASSPDRNYGYTF
j_call: TRBJ2-7; clone_size: once; v_call: TRBV7-9; d_call: -; cdr3_nt: TGTGCCAGCAGCTTAGGGCCCTTCGGAGGTGCCCTCTCCGAGCAGTACTTC; cdr3_aa: CASSLGPFGGALSEQYF
j_call: TRBJ2-7; clone_size: -; v_call: TRBV7-9; d_call: -; cdr3_nt: TGTGCCAGCAGCTTACTAGACCATTACGAGCAGTACTTC; cdr3_aa: CASSLLDHYEQYF
j_call: TRBJ1-2; clone_size: -; v_call: TRBV5-1; d_call: -; cdr3_nt: TGCGCCAGCAGCTCGGTCGGGGGGACCCACTATGGCTACACCTTC; cdr3_aa: CASSSVGGTHYGYTF
j_call: TRBJ2-1; clone_size: -; v_call: TRBV29-1; d_call: TRBD2; cdr3_nt: TGCAGCGTTAGCGGGGGGTACTACAATGAGCAGTTCTTC; cdr3_aa: CSVSGGYYNEQFF
j_call: TRBJ1-4; clone_size: -; v_call: TRBV5-1; d_call: TRBD1; cdr3_nt: TGCGCCAGCAGCTCGGGACAGAAACTAACAACTAATGAAAAACTGTTTTTT; cdr3_aa: CASSSGQKLTTNEKLFF
j_call: TRBJ1-1; clone_size: -; v_call: TRBV12-3/TRBV12-4; d_call: -; cdr3_nt: TGTGCCAGCAGTTTTAGCGGGGGCACTGAAGCTTTCTTT; cdr3_aa: CASSFSGGTEAFF
j_call: TRBJ2-7; clone_size: few; v_call: TRBV5-4; d_call: -; cdr3_nt: TGTGCCAGCAGCTTGGGGACAGTGGAGTACTTC; cdr3_aa: CASSLGTVEYF
j_call: TRBJ1-5; clone_size: once; v_call: TRBV5-6; d_call: -; cdr3_nt: TGTGCCAGCAGTCAGTACGGGAGCAATCAGCCCCAGCATTTT; cdr3_aa: CASSQYGSNQPQHF
j_call: TRBJ1-2; clone_size: -; v_call: TRBV6-5; d_call: -; cdr3_nt: TGTGCCAGCAGCCCCGTGGGGACACTAGGAGGCTACACCTTC; cdr3_aa: CASSPVGTLGGYTF
j_call: TRBJ2-5; clone_size: -; v_call: TRBV7-3; d_call: TRBD2; cdr3_nt: TGTGCCAGCAGCCCCAACGGCGGGGGGCGAGAGACCCAGTACTTC; cdr3_aa: CASSPNGGGRETQYF
j_call: TRBJ1-1; clone_size: -; v_call: TRBV7-9; d_call: -; cdr3_nt: TGTGCCAGCAGCTTAGCGGGGCGAACTGAAGCTTTCTTT; cdr3_aa: CASSLAGRTEAFF
j_call: TRBJ1-2; clone_size: -; v_call: TRBV9; d_call: TRBD1; cdr3_nt: TGTGCCAGCAGCCCCCCAGGGGGATATGGCTACACCTTC; cdr3_aa: CASSPPGGYGYTF
j_call: TRBJ1-2; clone_size: -; v_call: TRBV5-1; d_call: -; cdr3_nt: TGCGCCAGCAGCTTGGGTACAGGGCGAGCTAACTATGGCTACACCTTC; cdr3_aa: CASSLGTGRANYGYTF
j_call: TRBJ2-3; clone_size: -; v_call: TRBV7-9; d_call: TRBD1; cdr3_nt: TGTGCCAGCAGCTGGGACAGGGTCGGGGATACGCAGTATTTT; cdr3_aa: CASSWDRVGDTQYF
j_call: TRBJ1-6; clone_size: few; v_call: TRBV19; d_call: -; cdr3_nt: TGTGCCAGTACCCCGGGGAGGGCCGGGGTTGAGGCCCTCCACTTT; cdr3_aa: CASTPGRAGVEALHF
j_call: TRBJ2-5; clone_size: -; v_call: TRBV5-4; d_call: -; cdr3_nt: TGTGCCAGCAGCTCCAGACAACAGGGAGGGGAGACCCAGTACTTC; cdr3_aa: CASSSRQQGGETQYF
j_call: TRBJ1-4; clone_size: few; v_call: TRBV5-1; d_call: TRBD1; cdr3_nt: TGCGCCAGCAGCTTGGCGGGGGACAGGGGGCAGGAAAAACTGTTTTTT; cdr3_aa: CASSLAGDRGQEKLFF
j_call: TRBJ2-2; clone_size: once; v_call: TRBV7-8; d_call: TRBD1; cdr3_nt: TGTGCCAGCAGCTTCCTCCGAGGACAGGGTGCCGGGGAGCTGTTTTTT; cdr3_aa: CASSFLRGQGAGELFF
j_call: TRBJ2-1; clone_size: -; v_call: TRBV19; d_call: TRBD2; cdr3_nt: TGTGCCAGTAAGCGGGAGGACTTCCAGTTCTTC; cdr3_aa: CASKREDFQFF
j_call: TRBJ2-1; clone_size: -; v_call: TRBV11-3; d_call: -; cdr3_nt: TGTGCCAGCAGCTTAGTGGGCTATGAGCAGTTCTTC; cdr3_aa: CASSLVGYEQFF
j_call: TRBJ2-3; clone_size: -; v_call: TRBV30; d_call: -; cdr3_nt: TGTGCCTGGGGGACTCAGGGTGTAGATACGCAGTATTTT; cdr3_aa: CAWGTQGVDTQYF
j_call: TRBJ2-1; clone_size: -; v_call: TRBV19; d_call: TRBD2; cdr3_nt: TGTGCCAGTAGTATAGAGTTGACTAGCGGGGGGCTTTTGAGCTCCTACAATGAGCAGTTCTTC; cdr3_aa: CASSIELTSGGLLSSYNEQFF
j_call: TRBJ1-5; clone_size: -; v_call: TRBV10-2; d_call: TRBD1; cdr3_nt: TGCGCCAGCAGCGGACAGGGCGGCCAGCCCCAGCATTTT; cdr3_aa: CASSGQGGQPQHF
j_call: TRBJ1-2; clone_size: -; v_call: TRBV4-2; d_call: -; cdr3_nt: TGTGCCAGCAGCCAAAAAGGGGGATATGGCTACACCTTC; cdr3_aa: CASSQKGGYGYTF
j_call: TRBJ2-1; clone_size: -; v_call: TRBV2; d_call: -; cdr3_nt: TGTGCCAGCAGCGAGGGGCGGGGCCCGCTCAATGAGCAGTTCTTC; cdr3_aa: CASSEGRGPLNEQFF
j_call: TRBJ1-5; clone_size: -; v_call: TRBV2; d_call: TRBD1; cdr3_nt: TGTGCCAGTAGCGGACAGGGCGTCTTGGAGCCCCAGCATTTT; cdr3_aa: CASSGQGVLEPQHF
j_call: TRBJ2-2; clone_size: -; v_call: TRBV10-1; d_call: -; cdr3_nt: TGCGCCAGCAGTACTCTTACGGGAGACACCGGGGAGCTGTTTTTT; cdr3_aa: CASSTLTGDTGELFF
j_call: TRBJ1-1; clone_size: -; v_call: TRBV27; d_call: -; cdr3_nt: TGTGCCAGCAGCTCTCACACTGAAGCTTTCTTT; cdr3_aa: CASSSHTEAFF
j_call: TRBJ2-2; clone_size: -; v_call: TRBV2; d_call: TRBD2; cdr3_nt: TGTGCCAGCAAGTCTAGCGGGAAAAACACCGGGGAGCTGTTTTTT; cdr3_aa: CASKSSGKNTGELFF
j_call: TRBJ1-6; clone_size: -; v_call: TRBV30; d_call: -; cdr3_nt: TGTGCCTGGAGCCTGGACAGCCTGGGGTATAATTCACCCCTCCACTTT; cdr3_aa: CAWSLDSLGYNSPLHF
j_call: TRBJ1-2; clone_size: once; v_call: TRBV27; d_call: TRBD1; cdr3_nt: TGTGCCAGCAGTTCGCAAGACAGGGGGAATGGCTACACCTTC; cdr3_aa: CASSSQDRGNGYTF
j_call: TRBJ2-1; clone_size: -; v_call: TRBV5-1; d_call: TRBD1; cdr3_nt: TGCGCCAGCAGCTTGGCATCAGGGGGCGGGGATGAGCAGTTCTTC; cdr3_aa: CASSLASGGGDEQFF
j_call: TRBJ2-1; clone_size: -; v_call: TRBV5-1; d_call: TRBD1; cdr3_nt: TGCGCCAGCAGCGTCCGGGACAGGGTGACCAATGAGCAGTTCTTC; cdr3_aa: CASSVRDRVTNEQFF
j_call: TRBJ1-5; clone_size: few; v_call: TRBV2; d_call: TRBD1; cdr3_nt: TGTGCCAGCAGGCAACCAGGGGGTCAGCCCCAGCATTTT; cdr3_aa: CASRQPGGQPQHF